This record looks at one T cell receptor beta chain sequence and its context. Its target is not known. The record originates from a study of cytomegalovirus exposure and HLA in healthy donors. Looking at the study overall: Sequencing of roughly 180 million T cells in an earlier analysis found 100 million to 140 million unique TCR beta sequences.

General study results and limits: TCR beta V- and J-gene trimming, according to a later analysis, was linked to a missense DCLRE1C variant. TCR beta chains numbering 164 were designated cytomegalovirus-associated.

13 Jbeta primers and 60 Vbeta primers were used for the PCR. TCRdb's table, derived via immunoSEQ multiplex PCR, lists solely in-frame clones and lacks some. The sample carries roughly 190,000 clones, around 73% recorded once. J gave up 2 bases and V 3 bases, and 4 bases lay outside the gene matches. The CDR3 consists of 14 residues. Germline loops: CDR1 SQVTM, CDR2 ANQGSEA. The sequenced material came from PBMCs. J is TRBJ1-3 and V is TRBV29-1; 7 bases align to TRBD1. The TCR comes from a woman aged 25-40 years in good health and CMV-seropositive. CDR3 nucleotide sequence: TGCAGCGTTGATAGACAGGGAACTGGAAACACCATATATTTT. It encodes CSVDRQGTGNTIYF.